The T cell receptor beta chain under discussion was sequenced for a study of cytomegalovirus exposure and HLA in healthy donors. PCR was performed using 60 Vbeta and 13 Jbeta primers. Repertoires were generated with immunoSEQ multiplex PCR, while TCRdb's copy carries only in-frame clones and drops some. The data contain roughly 300,000 clones, roughly 90% of them seen just once; the ten biggest clones take up 3.5% to 4%. Germline CDR1 and CDR2: SNHLY and FYNNEI. Deletions cut 6 bases from V and 3 bases from J, with 6 bases between. The CDR3 totals 12 residues. The sequence came from a middle-aged man in good health and CMV-seropositive. Sequenced sample: PBMCs. This chain links TRBV2 with TRBJ2-1; D not certain. Here the CDR3 reads CASRPGYNEQFF. The CDR3 nucleotides are TGTGCCAGCAGGCCGGGCTACAATGAGCAGTTCTTC. The entire variable domain, with the rest obtained from reference TRBV2 and TRBJ2-1, is as follows: EPEVTQTPSHQVTQMGQEVILRCVPISNHLYFYWYRQILGQKVEFLVSFYNNEISEKSEIFDDQFSVERPDGSNFTLKIRSTKLEDSAMYFCASRPGYNEQFFGPGTRLTVL.